This TCR beta chain was obtained from a study of T cell clonotyping in hematopoietic cell transplantation. Of note for this clone: Its antigen is undetermined.

Regarding time point: recipient sample about 28 days before transplant, after cytoreduction. Study-level points and caveats: At the given depth, recipient repertoires were over 95% de novo clonotypes.

Profiling relied on immunoSEQ multiplex PCR, and the TCRdb table lists in-frame clones only, not all of them. Of roughly 80,000 clones in the sample, 95% to 97% were seen once. The TCR was taken from a woman between 50 and 59 years old with acute myeloid leukemia. Some clones in this sample may be carry-over from other donors' samples. The sample consisted of peripheral blood mononuclear cells, taken before stem cell transplant.

CDR3 bases: TGTGCCAGCAGTAGGGACAGTCAGAACACCGGGGAGCTGTTTTTT. Encoded protein: CASSRDSQNTGELFF. The chain carries TRBV6-6 and TRBJ2-2; 7 bases fit TRBD1. V shed 5 bases, J shed 1 base, and the junction held 4 bases outside the gene matches. Per the germline V gene, CDR1 is MNHNY and CDR2 is SVGAGI (reference sequence). CDR3 length: 15 residues.